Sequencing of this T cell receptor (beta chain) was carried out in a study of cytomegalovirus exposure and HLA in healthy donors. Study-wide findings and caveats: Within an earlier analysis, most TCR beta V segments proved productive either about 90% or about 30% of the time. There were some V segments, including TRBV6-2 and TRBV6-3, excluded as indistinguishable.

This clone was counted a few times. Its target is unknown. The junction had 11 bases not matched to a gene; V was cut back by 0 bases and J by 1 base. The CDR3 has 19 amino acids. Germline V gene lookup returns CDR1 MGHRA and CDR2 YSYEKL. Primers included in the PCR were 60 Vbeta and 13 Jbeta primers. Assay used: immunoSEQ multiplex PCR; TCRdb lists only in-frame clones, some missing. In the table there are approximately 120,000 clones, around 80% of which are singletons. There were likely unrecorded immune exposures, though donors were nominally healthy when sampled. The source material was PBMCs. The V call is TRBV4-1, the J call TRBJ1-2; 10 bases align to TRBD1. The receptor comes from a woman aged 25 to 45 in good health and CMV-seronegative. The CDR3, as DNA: TGCGCCAGCAGCCAAGAGGGATGGGACAGGGGCGTTGGTAACTATGGCTACACCTTC. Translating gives CASSQEGWDRGVGNYGYTF.